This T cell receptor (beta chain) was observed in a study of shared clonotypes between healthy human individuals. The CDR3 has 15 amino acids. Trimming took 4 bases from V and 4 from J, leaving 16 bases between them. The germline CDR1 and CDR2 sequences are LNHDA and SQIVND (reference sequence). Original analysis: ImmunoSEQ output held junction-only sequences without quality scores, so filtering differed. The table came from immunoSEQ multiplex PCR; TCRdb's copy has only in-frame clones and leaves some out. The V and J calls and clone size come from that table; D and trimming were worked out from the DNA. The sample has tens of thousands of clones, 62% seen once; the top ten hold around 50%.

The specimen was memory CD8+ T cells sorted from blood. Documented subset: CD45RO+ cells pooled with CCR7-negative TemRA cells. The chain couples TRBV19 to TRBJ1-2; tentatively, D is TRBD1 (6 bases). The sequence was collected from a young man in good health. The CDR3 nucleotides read TGTGCCAGTAGTACTTCCATCAGGGGCTTCTATGGCTACACCTTC. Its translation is CASSTSIRGFYGYTF. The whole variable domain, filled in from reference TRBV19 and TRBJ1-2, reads DGGITQSPKYLFRKEGQNVTLSCEQNLNHDAMYWYRQDPGQGLRLIYYSQIVNDFQKGDIAEGYSVSREKKESFPLTVTSAQKNPTAFYLCASSTSIRGFYGYTFGSGTRLTVV.